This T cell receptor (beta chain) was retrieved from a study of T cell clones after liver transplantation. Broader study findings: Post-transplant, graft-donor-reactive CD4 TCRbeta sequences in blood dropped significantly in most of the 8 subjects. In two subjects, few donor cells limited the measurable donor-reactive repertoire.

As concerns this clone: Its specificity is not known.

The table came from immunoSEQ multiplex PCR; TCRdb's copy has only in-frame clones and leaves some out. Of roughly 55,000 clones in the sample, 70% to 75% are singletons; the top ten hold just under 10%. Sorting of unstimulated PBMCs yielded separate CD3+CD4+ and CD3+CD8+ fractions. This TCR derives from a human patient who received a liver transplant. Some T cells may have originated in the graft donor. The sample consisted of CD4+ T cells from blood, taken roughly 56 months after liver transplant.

The DNA for the CDR3 is TGTGCCAGCAGCTTAGGGGCTAGCGGGGGGGAGACCCAGTACTTC. Encoded protein: CASSLGASGGETQYF. The rearrangement links TRBV7-2 to TRBJ2-5, with 11 bases matching TRBD2. From germline, CDR1 is SGHTA and CDR2 FQGNSA. The CDR3 contains 15 residues. Losses at the gene ends were 1 base for V and 5 bases for J; bases not matched to a gene: 3.